This is a list of T cell receptor beta chains from one sample in a study of cytomegalovirus exposure and HLA in healthy donors. Profiled with immunoSEQ multiplex PCR; TCRdb holds only in-frame clones, not every one. Of about 140,000 clones in the sample, nearly 10% were seen once. The sample taken for sequencing was PBMCs. The receptors derive from a man in his fifties in good health and CMV-seronegative. Each CDR3 is given with its conserved first and last residue.

v_call,j_call,cdr3_aa
TRBV5-1,TRBJ2-5,CASSSLKASGEQETQYF
TRBV2,TRBJ2-1,CASSVTRTDNEQFF
TRBV7-3,TRBJ2-2,CASRRTSGHTGELFF
TRBV5-1,TRBJ2-1,CASSTAPQGPAYNEQFF
TRBV2,TRBJ2-7,CASSLARTGNYEQYF
TRBV7-2,TRBJ2-7,CASRYGLAGTYEQYF
TRBV7-3,TRBJ2-3,CASSKSGSTDTQYF
TRBV6-5,TRBJ2-5,CASSYSAGGSGETQYF
TRBV4-1,TRBJ2-7,CASSQAGLEQYF
TRBV28,TRBJ2-1,CASIGAGGYNEQFF
TRBV25-1,TRBJ1-1,CASSNAGQGTEAFF
TRBV4-2,TRBJ1-2,CASSQDGTLTPDGYTF
TRBV9,TRBJ2-2,CASSAAARTSGRAGGGELFF
TRBV4-1,TRBJ1-6,CASSQNRVSPLHF
TRBV6-5,TRBJ2-7,CASSYSGQGYEQYF
TRBV9,TRBJ2-2,CASSVRLDLNTGELFF
TRBV7-2,TRBJ2-7,CASSSVLATRSYEQYF
TRBV5-1,TRBJ1-2,CASSLADSHYGYTF
TRBV19,TRBJ2-2,CASSKYLRNTGELFF
TRBV7-9,NA,CASSPRSGSSYEQYF
TRBV14,TRBJ2-7,CASSNGGGWGYYEQYF
TRBV7-2,TRBJ2-7,CASSLVREGDEQYF
TRBV7-7,TRBJ2-7,CASSLGVEDEQYF
TRBV19,TRBJ1-5,CASSMDRDNQPQHF
TRBV7-8,TRBJ2-2,CASSTPGLAPGSGTGELFF
TRBV10-1,TRBJ1-1,CASSLGIGQHEAFF
TRBV5-4,TRBJ1-1,CASSMDRGVNTEAFF
TRBV19,TRBJ2-4,CASKGGLKRSAKNIQYF
TRBV19,TRBJ1-3,CASSNTGFSGNTIYF
TRBV30,TRBJ2-7,CAWSGVNRGIGEQYF
TRBV19,TRBJ2-7,CASSEQGKGSYEQYF
TRBV6-6,TRBJ2-5,CASSYEGRGVGETQYF
TRBV6-5,TRBJ1-5,CASSYDRGGNQPQHF
TRBV19,TRBJ2-3,CASSIRASGTNTQYF
TRBV5-6,TRBJ1-6,CASSLGHYNSPLHF
TRBV7-8,TRBJ1-2,CASSINSGGHYGYTF
TRBV4-2,TRBJ2-7,CASRLRSQGDKDEQYF
TRBV28,TRBJ1-1,CASRSQGARTEAFF
TRBV5-1,TRBJ2-3,CASSLRLAGFTDTQYF
TRBV6-1,TRBJ1-1,CASRRERTENTEAFF
TRBV14,TRBJ2-2,CASSQEGLAANTGELFF
TRBV5-6,TRBJ1-5,CASSYQTQGFQPQHF